This entry lists 3 T cell receptor beta chains sequenced from one sample in a study of T-cell memory formation after mild COVID-19. Via MiXCR, TCRdb re-called the 5' RACE reads, giving one row per CDR3 protein. Of fewer than 550,000 distinct CDR3 sequences listed, 20% were seen once; the top ten hold about 8.8%. The sample was PBMCs or a T cell subset sorted from them (not recorded which). These receptors were obtained from an adult woman who had mild COVID-19 (a few samples of this study predate the infection). Cell type and time point are not known.

The chain recombines TRBV20-1 with TRBJ1-4, with 9 bases aligning to TRBD1. The germline CDR1 and CDR2 sequences are DFQATT and SNEGSKA (reference sequence). V was clipped by 1 base and J by 4 bases; unmatched bases: 4. The length of the CDR3 is 15 residues. The CDR3 nucleotides read TGCAGTGCTAGAGGAGGACAGGGGAATAATGAAAAACTGTTTTTT. Translated, it gives CSARGGQGNNEKLFF.

The chain carries TRBV4-1 and TRBJ2-3; 8 bases agree with TRBD1. V lost 4 bases to trimming and J lost 4 bases; unmatched junction nucleotides: 4. This CDR3 is built from 14 residues. Germline-derived CDR1 and CDR2 are MGHRA and YSYEKL. DNA for the CDR3: TGCGCCAGCAGCCCGAAACAGGGGGCAGATACGCAGTATTTT. It is translated as CASSPKQGADTQYF.

This clonotype was seen many times. The J gene is TRBJ2-3, the V gene TRBV28; D is ambiguous. V was trimmed by 4 bases and J by 2 bases, leaving 13 bases between them. Germline loops: CDR1 MDHEN, CDR2 SYDVKM. This CDR3 is built from 15 residues. CDR3 DNA sequence: TGTGCCAGCAGTTCCCCCCCGGGTCACACAGATACGCAGTATTTT. Translation: CASSSPPGHTDTQYF.